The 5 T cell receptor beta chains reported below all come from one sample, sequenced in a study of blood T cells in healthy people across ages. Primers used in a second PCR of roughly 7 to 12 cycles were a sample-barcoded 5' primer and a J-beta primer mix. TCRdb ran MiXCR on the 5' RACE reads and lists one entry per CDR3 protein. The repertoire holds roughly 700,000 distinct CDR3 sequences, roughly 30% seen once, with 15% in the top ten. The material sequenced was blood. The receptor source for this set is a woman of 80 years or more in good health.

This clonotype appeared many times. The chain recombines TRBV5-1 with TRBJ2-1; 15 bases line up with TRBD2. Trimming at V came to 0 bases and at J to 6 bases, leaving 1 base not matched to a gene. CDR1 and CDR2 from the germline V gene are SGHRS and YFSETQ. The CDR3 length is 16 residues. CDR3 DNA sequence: TGCGCCAGCAGCTTGGCGGGACTAGCGGGGGGCAATGAGCAGTTCTTC. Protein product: CASSLAGLAGGNEQFF.

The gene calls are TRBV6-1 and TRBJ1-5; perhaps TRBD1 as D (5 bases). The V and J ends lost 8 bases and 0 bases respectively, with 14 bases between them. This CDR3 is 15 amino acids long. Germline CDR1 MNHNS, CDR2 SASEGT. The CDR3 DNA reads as TGTGCCAGCGGATCTGGGACGAGTAGCAATCAGCCCCAGCATTTT. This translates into CASGSGTSSNQPQHF.

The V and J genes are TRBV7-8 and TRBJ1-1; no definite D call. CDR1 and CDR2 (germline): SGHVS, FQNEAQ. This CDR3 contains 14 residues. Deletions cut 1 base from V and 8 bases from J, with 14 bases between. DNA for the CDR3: TGTGCCAGCAGCTTAGATCCCGGGAAGAGCGAAGCTTTCTTT. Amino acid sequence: CASSLDPGKSEAFF.

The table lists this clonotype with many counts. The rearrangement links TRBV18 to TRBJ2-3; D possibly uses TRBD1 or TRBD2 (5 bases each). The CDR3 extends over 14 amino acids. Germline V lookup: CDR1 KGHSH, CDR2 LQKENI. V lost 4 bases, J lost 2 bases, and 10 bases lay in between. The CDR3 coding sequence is TGTGCCAGCTCACGAGGGGAAGACACAGATACGCAGTATTTT. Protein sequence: CASSRGEDTDTQYF.

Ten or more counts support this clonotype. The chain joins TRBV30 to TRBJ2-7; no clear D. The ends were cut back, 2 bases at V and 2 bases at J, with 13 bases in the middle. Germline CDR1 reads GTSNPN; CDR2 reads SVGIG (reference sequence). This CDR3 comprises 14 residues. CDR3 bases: TGTGCCTGGAGTCTTGGAACAGCCGCCTACGAGCAGTACTTC. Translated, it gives CAWSLGTAAYEQYF.